These T cell receptor beta chains were read from a single sample in a study of T cells after yellow fever vaccination. TCRdb re-derived calls from the 5' RACE reads in MiXCR, one entry per CDR3 protein. The table lists roughly 500,000 distinct CDR3 sequences, 19% of them singletons, with roughly an eighth in the top ten. The material was PBMCs, obtained 15 days after the yellow fever booster vaccination. All receptors come from a man aged 25 to 40 who received the YFV17D yellow fever vaccine. Each CDR3 is given with its conserved first and last residue. Each record gives: CDR3 DNA, CDR3 protein, D gene, J gene, V gene, clone size. D genes are given only for firm matches. The size entry is marked missing in some rows and otherwise reads once, few, many or a size class.

CDR3nt: TGCAGCGTTGTTGGGGGGCCAGAGACCCAGTACTTC
CDR3aa: CSVVGGPETQYF
d_gene: .
j_gene: TRBJ2-5
v_gene: TRBV29-1
abundance: .

CDR3nt: TGTGCCACTGGTGGAGTGGCGGGAGTCGATGAGCAGTTCTTC
CDR3aa: CATGGVAGVDEQFF
d_gene: TRBD2
j_gene: TRBJ2-1
v_gene: TRBV28
abundance: .

CDR3nt: TGCGCCAGCAGCTTGGCCGGGTCCCAGGGACAGGGCGAGCAGTACTTC
CDR3aa: CASSLAGSQGQGEQYF
d_gene: TRBD1
j_gene: TRBJ2-7
v_gene: TRBV5-1
abundance: few

CDR3nt: TGTGCCAGCAGTCTTGTGGGACCGCAAGAAGATACGCAGTATTTT
CDR3aa: CASSLVGPQEDTQYF
d_gene: .
j_gene: TRBJ2-3
v_gene: TRBV5-5
abundance: .

CDR3nt: TGTGCCAGCTCACTTACGACAGGGCGCACAGATACGCAGTATTTT
CDR3aa: CASSLTTGRTDTQYF
d_gene: TRBD1
j_gene: TRBJ2-3
v_gene: TRBV18
abundance: .

CDR3nt: TGTGCCAGCAGCCCGGGGGGGACAGGGGACGAAAAACTGTTTTTT
CDR3aa: CASSPGGTGDEKLFF
d_gene: TRBD1
j_gene: TRBJ1-4
v_gene: TRBV7-9
abundance: .

CDR3nt: TGCGCCAGCAGCCAAGAAGGGGGCACCTACGAGCAGTACTTC
CDR3aa: CASSQEGGTYEQYF
d_gene: TRBD1
j_gene: TRBJ2-7
v_gene: TRBV4-1
abundance: few

CDR3nt: TGTGCCACACACCGGGACCCCGGCGGCGAGCAGTACTTC
CDR3aa: CATHRDPGGEQYF
d_gene: .
j_gene: TRBJ2-7
v_gene: TRBV10-3
abundance: few

CDR3nt: TGTGCCAGCAGCCTACCTTGGACAGGGCTACACGAGCAGTACTTC
CDR3aa: CASSLPWTGLHEQYF
d_gene: TRBD1
j_gene: TRBJ2-7
v_gene: TRBV5-5
abundance: .

CDR3nt: TGTGCCAGCTCACCACGGGTCTCTGAGCAGTTCTTC
CDR3aa: CASSPRVSEQFF
d_gene: .
j_gene: TRBJ2-1
v_gene: TRBV18
abundance: few

CDR3nt: TGCGCCAGCAGCTTGGAGTGGAACACCGGGGAGCTGTTTTTT
CDR3aa: CASSLEWNTGELFF
d_gene: .
j_gene: TRBJ2-2
v_gene: TRBV5-1
abundance: many

CDR3nt: TGTGCCAGCAGTCAACCGGGATCCGGATTCAATGAGCAGTTCTTC
CDR3aa: CASSQPGSGFNEQFF
d_gene: .
j_gene: TRBJ2-1
v_gene: TRBV28
abundance: few

CDR3nt: TGTGCCACGTTGGACGGGCTATACGAGCAGTACTTC
CDR3aa: CATLDGLYEQYF
d_gene: .
j_gene: TRBJ2-7
v_gene: TRBV10-3
abundance: .

CDR3nt: TGTGCCAGCAGCTACTCGCCAGGGGAAAACACCATATATTTT
CDR3aa: CASSYSPGENTIYF
d_gene: .
j_gene: TRBJ1-3
v_gene: TRBV7-2
abundance: few